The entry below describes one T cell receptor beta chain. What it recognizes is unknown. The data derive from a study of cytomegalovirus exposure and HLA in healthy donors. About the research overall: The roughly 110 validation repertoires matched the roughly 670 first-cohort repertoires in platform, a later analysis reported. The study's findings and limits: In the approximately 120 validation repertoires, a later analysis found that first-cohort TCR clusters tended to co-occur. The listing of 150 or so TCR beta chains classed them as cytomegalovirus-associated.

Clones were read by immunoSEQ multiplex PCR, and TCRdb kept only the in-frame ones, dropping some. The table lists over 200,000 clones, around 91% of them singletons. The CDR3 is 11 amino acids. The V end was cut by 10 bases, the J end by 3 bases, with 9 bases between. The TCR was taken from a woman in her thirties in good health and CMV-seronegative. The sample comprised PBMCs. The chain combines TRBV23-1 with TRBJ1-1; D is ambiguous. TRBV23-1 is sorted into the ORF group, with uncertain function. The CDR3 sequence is CANKIHTEAFF. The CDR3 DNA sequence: TGCGCCAACAAAATTCACACTGAAGCTTTCTTT.